One and the same sample provided the 2 T cell receptor beta chains below, sequenced in a study of blood T cell repertoires in COVID-19. The protocol was immunoSEQ multiplex PCR, while the TCRdb copy is restricted to in-frame clones and leaves out a portion. The sample contains some 180,000 clones, around nine tenths of which appear only once. The sequenced sample was peripheral blood. The receptors come from a man aged 50 or older with acute or convalescent COVID-19.

This sequence joins TRBV7-9 and TRBJ2-1; D is unresolved. The CDR3 runs 15 residues. The V end lost 2 bases, the J end lost 9 bases, and 17 bases lay between the germline ends. CDR1 is SEHNR and CDR2 is FQNEAQ in the germline V gene (reference sequence). This chain's CDR3 is CASSLPSTSLGEQFF. CDR3 bases: TGTGCCAGCAGCTTACCTTCAACCAGCCTAGGTGAGCAGTTCTTC.

This chain connects TRBV7-2 to TRBJ1-2, with TRBD1 matching over 7 bases. Germline CDR1 is SGHTA and CDR2 is FQGNSA. This CDR3 comprises 15 residues. Germline trimming cut 7 bases from V and 4 bases from J; bases unmatched to any gene: 12. CDR3 amino acids: CASIPNRGGGYGYTF. The CDR3 coding sequence is TGTGCCAGCATCCCTAACCGAGGGGGCGGCTATGGCTACACCTTC.